The 32 T cell receptor beta chains below come from one sample, sequenced in a study of cytomegalovirus exposure and HLA in healthy donors (dated by TCRdb to 2016 to 2017). The library relied on the immunoSEQ multiplex PCR assay. For the multiplex PCR, a mixture combining 60 forward primers for TCR Vbeta segments and 13 reverse primers for TCR Jbeta segments was used. The table comes from immuneACCESS by way of TCRdb, which keeps in-frame sequences with V and J called. Part of the clones is missing from these tables; in studies checked, under half for an unresolved V gene and the rest for unknown reasons. This sample gives roughly 250,000 clones in total; 80% of them show up just once. Roughly 0.3% of the sample is in the top ten clones. Sequenced material: PBMCs. Receptors were obtained from a girl aged 2 to 9 in good health and CMV-seronegative.

Worth noting for this clone: An end of the junction differs from the germline gene, which may be a read error. The V and J genes are TRBV5-1 and TRBJ2-7, with D possibly TRBD2 on 7 matching bases. Germline CDR1 is SGHRS and CDR2 is YFSETQ. The CDR3 covers 12 residues. The CDR3 sequence is CASSLGGGGIHF. The CDR3 coding sequence is TGCGCCAGCAGCTTGGGCGGGGGCGGGATACACTTC.

The chain recombines TRBV6-6 with TRBJ2-5; possible D gene TRBD2, 6 bases. Near its end, the DNA agrees better with TRBJ2-7, so the J call may be wrong. In germline, CDR1 is MNHNY, CDR2 SVGAGI (reference sequence). The CDR3 spans 12 residues. In nucleotides, the CDR3 is TGTGCCAGCAGCCGGACTAAATACGAGCAGTACTTC. Its translation is CASSRTKYEQYF.

The gene calls are TRBV6-5 and TRBJ2-7, with TRBD2 matching over 11 bases. Trimming cost V 3 bases and J 0 bases; bases outside gene matches: 4. Looked up from germline, CDR1 is MNHEY and CDR2 is SVGAGI. This CDR3 is 16 amino acids long. DNA for the CDR3: TGTGCCAGCAGTTATTCGACTAGCGGGGACTCCTACGAGCAGTACTTC. Its translation is CASSYSTSGDSYEQYF.

The chain recombines TRBV13 with TRBJ1-2, with 8 bases aligning to TRBD1. In germline, CDR1 is PRHDT, CDR2 FYEKMQ (reference sequence). The trim removed 0 bases at V and 7 bases at J, leaving 4 bases unmatched. This CDR3 region has 14 residues. CDR3 nucleotide sequence: TGTGCCAGCAGCTTAGGGACACAGGGGGGTGGCTACACCTTC. As protein: CASSLGTQGGGYTF.

The chain carries TRBV5-1 and TRBJ2-2, with 11 positions matching TRBD2. CDR3 length: 16 residues. Unmatched junction bases numbered 6, after V lost 1 base and J lost 7 bases. Germline CDR1 and CDR2: SGHRS and YFSETQ. The CDR3 bases are TGCGCCAGCAGCTTGTCCCTAGCGGGAGGATTCGGGGAGCTGTTTTTT. This encodes CASSLSLAGGFGELFF.

The chain combines TRBV4-2 with TRBJ2-5; perhaps TRBD2 as D (6 bases). The CDR3 is 12 amino acids. Germline V lookup: CDR1 LGHNA, CDR2 YNFKEQ. Trimming removed 2 bases at V and 7 bases at J, with 8 bases between. As DNA, the CDR3 is TGTGCCAGCAGCCAAAATAGCGGGACCCAGTACTTC. It specifies CASSQNSGTQYF.

V is TRBV2 and J is TRBJ2-1, with 10 bases lining up with TRBD2. V shed 3 bases and J 8 bases; nucleotides not matched to a gene: 13. CDR1 is SNHLY, CDR2 FYNNEI, per germline. The CDR3 contains 17 residues. DNA for the CDR3: TGTGCCAGCAGTGATGGGTTAGCGGGAGGACACGGCTATGAGCAGTTCTTC. Translating gives CASSDGLAGGHGYEQFF.

The CDR3 DNA is TGTGCCAGCAGTTTGTACCGGGTCCCAGGGGGTGAGCAGTTCTTC. Protein sequence: CASSLYRVPGGEQFF. This chain uses TRBV27 with TRBJ2-1; 7 bases are a match to TRBD1. The V segment lost 3 bases and the J segment 9 bases; nucleotides outside the gene matches: 11. This CDR3 is 15 amino acids long. Germline CDR1 MNHEY, CDR2 SMNVEV (reference sequence).

V and J are TRBV7-7 and TRBJ2-1; 7 bases match TRBD2. The trim removed 1 base at V and 0 bases at J, leaving 0 bases unmatched. The CDR3 extends over 15 amino acids. CDR1 SSHAT and CDR2 FNYEAQ come from the germline V gene (reference sequence). The DNA for the CDR3 is TGTGCCAGCAGCTTAGGGGGGGGCTCCTACAATGAGCAGTTCTTC. Amino acid sequence: CASSLGGGSYNEQFF.

This clone showed up just a few times. The chain employs TRBV29-1 and TRBJ1-1; TRBD1 is a possible D gene (5 bases). Germline V gene sequence: CDR1 SQVTM, CDR2 ANQGSEA. The CDR3 spans 14 residues. The V end lost 4 bases, the J end lost 0 bases, and 12 bases lay between the germline ends. The CDR3 is CSVGQGILNTEAFF. In DNA form, the CDR3 reads TGCAGCGTTGGGCAGGGAATCTTGAACACTGAAGCTTTCTTT.

V is TRBV5-1 and J is TRBJ2-5; 8 bases are a match to TRBD2. The junction had 8 bases not matched to a gene; V was cut back by 2 bases and J by 5 bases. There are 15 residues in the CDR3. Germline CDR1 reads SGHRS; CDR2 reads YFSETQ. CDR3 nucleotides: TGCGCCAGCAGCTTAGACGGGGGGGCCTGGGAGACCCAGTACTTC. Translating gives CASSLDGGAWETQYF.

This clone has only one observation. The gene calls are TRBV9 and TRBJ1-2; TRBD1 matches at 7 bases. The V gene's germline CDR1 is SGDLS and CDR2 YYNGEE. V lost 4 bases, J lost 4 bases, and 10 bases stayed unmatched. The CDR3 runs to 15 residues. CDR3: CASSPRTGDFYGYTF. CDR3 DNA: TGTGCCAGCAGCCCCCGAACAGGGGACTTCTATGGCTACACCTTC.

The V and J genes are TRBV7-9 and TRBJ2-7; TRBD1 matches 7 bases. The CDR3 has 14 residues. The V and J ends lost 1 base and 3 bases, in that order; junction bases with no gene match: 3. CDR1 SEHNR and CDR2 FQNEAQ come from the germline V gene (reference sequence). DNA for the CDR3: TGTGCCAGCAGCTTAGAGTCAGGGGGCTACGAGCAGTACTTC. It is translated as CASSLESGGYEQYF.

In this sample, this clone turned up a few times. This chain joins TRBV27 and TRBJ1-2; D remains ambiguous. The CDR3 has 14 residues. The germline V gene has CDR1 MNHEY and CDR2 SMNVEV (reference sequence). Trimming removed 4 bases from V and 6 bases from J, with 15 bases in between. CDR3 in DNA: TGTGCCAGCAGTTCCGCCAACACCCACCATGGCTACACCTTC. This sequence encodes CASSSANTHHGYTF.

The chain links TRBV28 to TRBJ1-5, with D possibly TRBD1 on 5 matching bases. CDR3 length equals 14 residues. V shed 3 bases and J shed 5 bases, with 11 bases lying between them. CDR1 is MDHEN and CDR2 is SYDVKM in the germline V gene. CDR3 residues: CASSLGQAHQPQHF. The CDR3 DNA follows: TGTGCCAGCAGTTTGGGGCAGGCCCATCAGCCCCAGCATTTT.

This chain connects TRBV5-4 to TRBJ2-3; TRBD2 is a possible D gene (5 bases). The germline V gene encodes CDR1 SGHNT and CDR2 YYREEE (reference sequence). V was clipped by 2 bases and J by 0 bases, with 16 bases between them. The CDR3 totals 17 residues. The CDR3 sequence is CASSLPDRRLSTDTQYF. CDR3 DNA sequence: TGTGCCAGCAGCTTACCTGATCGGAGGTTGAGCACAGATACGCAGTATTTT.

The V gene is TRBV4-1, the J gene TRBJ2-7; TRBD2 matches at 9 bases. Germline V gene data show CDR1 as MGHRA and CDR2 as YSYEKL. The ends lost 1 base at V and 3 bases at J; junction bases unmatched: 7. CDR3 length: 16 residues. CDR3 nucleotide sequence: TGCGCCAGCAGCCAAGTTCTCAGCGGGAGGAGCTACGAGCAGTACTTC. As protein: CASSQVLSGRSYEQYF.

The chain combines TRBV11-2 with TRBJ2-5, with 9 bases that match TRBD2. The CDR3 runs to 17 residues. In germline, CDR1 is SGHAT, CDR2 FQNNGV. Trimming removed 1 base from V and 1 base from J; junction bases left unmatched: 7. The CDR3 is CASSLGPAGGPQETQYF. The CDR3, as DNA: TGTGCCAGCAGCTTAGGTCCAGCGGGGGGACCCCAAGAGACCCAGTACTTC.

This chain uses TRBV10-2 with TRBJ2-3; D is unclear. CDR1 and CDR2 from the germline V gene are WSHSY and SAAADI. The V end lost 5 bases, the J end lost 3 bases, and 12 bases lay between the germline ends. CDR3 length: 14 residues. The CDR3 DNA reads TGCGCCAGCAGTAGTCGAGGTGCTACAGATACGCAGTATTTT. Amino acid sequence: CASSSRGATDTQYF.

The chain employs TRBV9 and TRBJ1-5, with 7 bases identical to TRBD1. After removal of 2 bases from V and 6 bases from J, the junction contained 11 bases not matched to a gene. The germline CDR1 and CDR2 sequences are SGDLS and YYNGEE. CDR3 size: 16 residues. The CDR3 reads CASSVDRVGGGQPQHF. In nucleotides, the CDR3 is TGTGCCAGCAGCGTCGACAGGGTGGGGGGCGGTCAGCCCCAGCATTTT. Together with reference TRBV9 and TRBJ1-5, the CDR3 gives the full variable domain: DSGVTQTPKHLITATGQRVTLRCSPRSGDLSVYWYQQSLDQGLQFLIQYYNGEERAKGNILERFSAQQFPDLHSELNLSSLELGDSALYFCASSVDRVGGGQPQHFGDGTRLSIL.

This clone came up a few times. The chain employs TRBV20-1 and TRBJ2-7; 7 positions match TRBD2. Trimming removed 1 base from V and 9 bases from J; junction bases left unmatched: 3. CDR1 is DFQATT and CDR2 is SNEGSKA in the germline V gene (reference sequence). The CDR3 is 11 residues long. The CDR3 here is CSARVGGRQYF. In nucleotides, the CDR3 is TGCAGTGCTAGAGTGGGGGGGAGGCAGTACTTC.

This clone occurred once. The CDR3 loop reads CASQRGGPSYEQYF. Written as DNA, the CDR3 is TGTGCCAGCCAGCGCGGGGGGCCATCCTACGAGCAGTACTTC. This chain connects TRBV5-4 to TRBJ2-7, with 8 bases aligning to TRBD2. With 7 bases clipped from V and 1 base from J, the junction kept 7 bases outside the gene matches. This CDR3 contains 14 residues. The germline V gene encodes CDR1 SGHNT and CDR2 YYREEE (reference sequence).

About this clone itself: This sample includes further DNA sequences coding for the same CDR3. As DNA, the CDR3 is TGTGCCAGCAGTTTAGCGGCTAGCGGGACAGATACGCAGTATTTT. It translates to CASSLAASGTDTQYF. This chain uses TRBV28 with TRBJ2-3; 8 bases agree with TRBD2. Germline lookup yields CDR1 MDHEN and CDR2 SYDVKM. The CDR3 has 15 amino acids. With V trimmed by 2 bases and J by 3 bases, 4 bases remained unmatched. Together with reference TRBV28 and TRBJ2-3, the CDR3 gives the full variable domain: DVKVTQSSRYLVKRTGEKVFLECVQDMDHENMFWYRQDPGLGLRLIYFSYDVKMKEKGDIPEGYSVSREKKERFSLILESASTNQTSMYLCASSLAASGTDTQYFGPGTRLTVL.

This clone was found a few times. The V call is TRBV5-6, the J call TRBJ2-1, with a possible D match to TRBD2 (6 bases). The germline V and J ends were trimmed by 9 bases and 5 bases, with 15 bases remaining between them. Germline V CDR1 and CDR2: SGHDT, YYEEEE. This CDR3 has 13 amino acids. Written as DNA, the CDR3 is TGTGCCAATTCAATCCGGGGGAACAATGAGCAGTTCTTC. Encoded protein: CANSIRGNNEQFF.

The CDR3, as DNA: TGTGCCAGCAGAAAAGGGACAGGGGGTTGGGAAAAACTGTTTTTT. Amino acid sequence: CASRKGTGGWEKLFF. The rearrangement links TRBV28 to TRBJ1-4; 11 nucleotides line up with TRBD1. This CDR3 is 15 amino acids long. Germline-derived CDR1 and CDR2 are MDHEN and SYDVKM. With V trimmed by 6 bases and J by 8 bases, 8 bases remained unmatched.

The chain employs TRBV7-9 and TRBJ1-2; the match to TRBD1 covers 11 bases. Trimming took 11 bases from V and 4 from J; bases not matched to a gene: 3. The germline gives CDR1 SEHNR, CDR2 FQNEAQ (reference sequence). This CDR3 has 12 residues. CDR3 sequence reads: CAGDRGGYGYTF. In nucleotides, the CDR3 is TGTGCCGGGGACAGGGGGGGCTATGGCTACACCTTC.

The chain has TRBV7-9 and TRBJ1-2, with D possibly matching TRBD1 (6 bases). CDR3 length: 15 amino acids. Per the germline V gene, CDR1 is SEHNR and CDR2 is FQNEAQ (reference sequence). V was pared by 5 bases and J by 4 bases, with 17 bases between. CDR3 nucleotides: TGTGCCAGCAGCCCCACGGGGGGCTACGGCTATGGCTACACCTTC. Its translation is CASSPTGGYGYGYTF.

V and J are TRBV27 and TRBJ2-7, with TRBD2 identical over 7 bases. The CDR3 contains 16 residues. The germline CDR1 and CDR2 sequences are MNHEY and SMNVEV (reference sequence). Trimming cost V 6 bases and J 2 bases; bases outside gene matches: 13. The DNA for the CDR3 is TGTGCCAGCAGAGCACCGGGAGGTTGGGGAGCCTACGAGCAGTACTTC. As protein: CASRAPGGWGAYEQYF.

The chain is built from TRBV6-5 and TRBJ2-7; D might be TRBD1 (5 bases). V shed 6 bases and J shed 2 bases, with 11 bases lying between them. Germline CDR1 MNHEY, CDR2 SVGAGI. The CDR3 extends over 13 amino acids. The CDR3 DNA reads as TGTGCCAGCAGCCCGCAGGGCCCCTACGAGCAGTACTTC. Translated, it gives CASSPQGPYEQYF.

The chain links TRBV27 to TRBJ2-7; 8 nucleotides match TRBD2. The CDR3 has 16 residues. The germline CDR1 and CDR2 sequences are MNHEY and SMNVEV (reference sequence). J gave up 3 bases and V 6 bases, and 13 bases lay outside the gene matches. The CDR3 DNA reads TGTGCCAGCAGGTTAAGGGGCCTAGCGGGTAACTACGAGCAGTACTTC. Protein sequence: CASRLRGLAGNYEQYF.

V and J are TRBV6-6 and TRBJ2-1, with D possibly TRBD2 on 5 matching bases. CDR1 MNHNY and CDR2 SVGAGI come from the germline V gene (reference sequence). Trimming removed 8 bases at V and 11 bases at J, with 19 bases between. This CDR3 has 13 amino acids. The CDR3 loop is CASGVGAPLQQFF. Here the CDR3 DNA reads TGTGCCAGCGGGGTGGGAGCTCCGCTCCAGCAGTTCTTC.

V usage is TRBV2 and J usage is TRBJ1-1; unclear D gene. The V end was cut by 7 bases, the J end by 0 bases, with 12 bases between. CDR3 length: 14 residues. CDR1 is SNHLY and CDR2 is FYNNEI in the germline V gene. The CDR3 is CASIRLSMNTEAFF. For the CDR3, the DNA is TGTGCCAGCATCCGACTGAGCATGAACACTGAAGCTTTCTTT.